This passage covers 12 T cell receptor beta chains from one sample sequenced in a study of blood T cells in healthy people across ages. Sample-barcoded 5' priming and a J-beta primer mix drove a second PCR of roughly 6 to 12 cycles. A single record per CDR3 protein comes from TCRdb applying MiXCR to the 5' RACE reads. The sample lists approximately 1.5 million distinct CDR3 sequences, around 36% occurring once. The sequencing input was blood. The receptors derive from a woman aged 25 to 39 in good health.

Comments on this clonotype: This may be a read error, as it is one base from a much larger clone. The chain has TRBV15 and TRBJ2-1, with 8 bases lining up with TRBD2. The V gene's germline CDR1 is LNHNV and CDR2 YYDKDF (reference sequence). The J segment lost 6 bases and the V segment lost 0 bases, leaving 7 bases of the junction unmatched. CDR3 length: 16 residues. The CDR3 reads CATSRDRGGGSNEQFF. The CDR3 DNA reads TGTGCCACCAGCAGAGATAGGGGCGGGGGGAGCAATGAGCAGTTCTTC.

The V and J genes are TRBV13 and TRBJ2-5; D is unresolved. The V and J ends lost 5 bases and 5 bases respectively, with 15 bases between them. The CDR3 length is 14 residues. Germline V gives CDR1 PRHDT, CDR2 FYEKMQ (reference sequence). CDR3 sequence (DNA): TGTGCCAGCAGCCGCAAAATGGGGAAGGAGACCCAGTACTTC. It yields the protein CASSRKMGKETQYF.

There are many counts of this clonotype. The chain recombines TRBV5-1 with TRBJ2-7; no reliable D call. Germline-derived CDR1 and CDR2 are SGHRS and YFSETQ. Trimming stripped 0 bases from V and 2 bases from J, with 9 bases between. This CDR3 has 14 residues. In DNA, the CDR3 is TGCGCCAGCAGCTTGGTTTACAGCGCCTACGAGCAGTACTTC. Its translation: CASSLVYSAYEQYF.

This clonotype was seen at least ten times. V usage is TRBV29-1 and J usage is TRBJ2-1; no definite D call. CDR1 is SQVTM, CDR2 ANQGSEA, per germline. V shed 5 bases and J shed 6 bases, with 5 bases lying between them. The CDR3 is 10 amino acids. The CDR3 reads CSVSVNEQFF. The CDR3 DNA follows: TGCAGCGTTTCCGTCAATGAGCAGTTCTTC.

The sample holds one count of this clonotype. This rearrangement joins TRBV6-6 to TRBJ2-5; 7 nucleotides match TRBD2. Losses at the gene ends were 7 bases for V and 11 bases for J; bases not matched to a gene: 13. This CDR3 is built from 13 residues. Germline CDR1 MNHNY, CDR2 SVGAGI (reference sequence). The CDR3 DNA follows: TGTGCCAGCAAGGCTAGCGGAAACAATGAGCAGTACTTC. Translated, it gives CASKASGNNEQYF.

CDR3 nucleotide sequence: TGTGCCAGCAGCCAAATAACAGTGGGATCACCCCTCCACTTT. It specifies CASSQITVGSPLHF. The chain has TRBV3-1 and TRBJ1-6; D not resolved. Per the germline V gene, CDR1 is LGHDT and CDR2 is YNNKEL (reference sequence). The CDR3 has 14 residues. Trimming pared 2 bases from V and 10 bases from J, leaving 12 bases between.

The chain is built from TRBV5-1 and TRBJ2-2; TRBD2 matches 11 bases. V shed 3 bases and J 6 bases; nucleotides not matched to a gene: 7. This CDR3 comprises 16 residues. Per germline, CDR1 SGHRS and CDR2 YFSETQ. CDR3 sequence (DNA): TGCGCCAGCAGCTCTGCTAGCGGGAGGAGGGCCGGGGAGCTGTTTTTT. Protein: CASSSASGRRAGELFF.

To note about this clonotype: A read error may produce the germline difference seen at one junction end. In DNA, the CDR3 is TGTGCCGGCAGTGAAGCCCCAAACCAGTACTTC. Encoded protein: CAGSEAPNQYF. The chain is built from TRBV6-1 and TRBJ2-5; D call uncertain. The CDR3 length is 11 residues. Germline V gene lookup returns CDR1 MNHNS and CDR2 SASEGT.

The gene calls are TRBV7-9 and TRBJ2-3, with D perhaps given as TRBD1 or TRBD2 (5 bases each). Germline lookup yields CDR1 SEHNR and CDR2 FQNEAQ (reference sequence). The CDR3 sequence is 13 residues long. V dropped 8 bases and J dropped 4 bases, with 13 bases sitting between them. The CDR3 is CASGGKLADTQYF. DNA of the CDR3: TGTGCCAGCGGGGGAAAACTCGCAGATACGCAGTATTTT.

The table lists this clonotype with a few counts. The chain is built from TRBV3-1 and TRBJ1-2, with D maybe TRBD1 (5 bases). Deletions cut 6 bases from V and 0 bases from J, with 11 bases between. The CDR3 has 14 residues. Per the germline V gene, CDR1 is LGHDT and CDR2 is YNNKEL (reference sequence). The CDR3: CASRPDRTNYGYTF. As DNA, the CDR3 is TGTGCCAGCAGACCCGACAGAACTAACTATGGCTACACCTTC.

This chain joins TRBV11-1 and TRBJ2-5, with 10 bases matching TRBD2. TRBJ2-7 matches the DNA end more closely, so the J call is doubtful. The V gene's germline CDR1 is SGHAT and CDR2 FQDESV (reference sequence). The CDR3 runs to 14 residues. The CDR3 region is CASSSLLAGSEQYF. The CDR3 DNA reads TGTGCCAGCAGCTCCCTACTAGCGGGATCCGAGCAGTACTTC.

In regard to this clonotype: A much larger clone differs from this one at a single base, so this may be a read error. The J gene is TRBJ2-7, the V gene TRBV10-3, with D maybe TRBD1 (7 bases). The J call could be wrong; TRBJ2-5 is a better fit for the DNA end. This CDR3 contains 13 residues. CDR1 is ENHRY and CDR2 is SYGVKD in the germline V gene. In nucleotides, the CDR3 is TGTGCCATCAGGGAGGGGGCTTGGGAGACCCAGTACTTC. Its protein is CAIREGAWETQYF.